This T cell receptor beta chain was found in a study of T cells of healthy individuals. The V end was cut by 2 bases, the J end by 4 bases, with 8 bases between. The CDR3 length is 13 residues. In germline, CDR1 is ENHRY, CDR2 SYGVKD. This clonotype appeared a few times. In TCRdb, the 5' RACE reads were re-called with MiXCR into one record per CDR3 protein. Of approximately 58,000 distinct CDR3 sequences in the sample, roughly 14% are singletons; the top ten hold around 16%. The rearrangement joins TRBV10-3 to TRBJ2-5, with a possible D match to TRBD2 (5 bases). The clonotype originates from a human donor in good health. CDR3 amino acids: CAISEREGETQYF. Written as DNA, the CDR3 is TGTGCCATCAGTGAGAGAGAGGGAGAGACCCAGTACTTC.